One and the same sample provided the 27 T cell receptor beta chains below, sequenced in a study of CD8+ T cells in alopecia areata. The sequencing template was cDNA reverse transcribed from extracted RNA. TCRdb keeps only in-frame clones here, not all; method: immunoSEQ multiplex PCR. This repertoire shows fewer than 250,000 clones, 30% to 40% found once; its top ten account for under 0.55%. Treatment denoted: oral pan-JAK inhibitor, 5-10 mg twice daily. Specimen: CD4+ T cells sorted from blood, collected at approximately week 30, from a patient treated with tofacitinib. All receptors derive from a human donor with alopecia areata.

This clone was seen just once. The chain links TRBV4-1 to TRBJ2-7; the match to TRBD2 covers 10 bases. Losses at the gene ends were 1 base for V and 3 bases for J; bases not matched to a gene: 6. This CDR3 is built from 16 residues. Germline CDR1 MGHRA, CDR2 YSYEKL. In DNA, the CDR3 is TGCGCCAGCAGCCAAGGGGCTAGCGGGAGAATCTACGAGCAGTACTTC. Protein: CASSQGASGRIYEQYF.

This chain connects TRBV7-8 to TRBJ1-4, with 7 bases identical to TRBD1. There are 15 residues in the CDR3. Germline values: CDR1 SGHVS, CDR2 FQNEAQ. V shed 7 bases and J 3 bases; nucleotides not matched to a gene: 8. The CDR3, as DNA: TGTGCCAGCACCGATCCAGGGGGGTCTAATGAAAAACTGTTTTTT. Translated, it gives CASTDPGGSNEKLFF.

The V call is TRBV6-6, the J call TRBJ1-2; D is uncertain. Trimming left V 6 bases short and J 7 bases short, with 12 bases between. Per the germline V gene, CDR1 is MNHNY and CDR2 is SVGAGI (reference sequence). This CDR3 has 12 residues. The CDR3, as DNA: TGTGCCAGCAGCCCACAGACTCCTGGCTACACCTTC. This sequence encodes CASSPQTPGYTF.

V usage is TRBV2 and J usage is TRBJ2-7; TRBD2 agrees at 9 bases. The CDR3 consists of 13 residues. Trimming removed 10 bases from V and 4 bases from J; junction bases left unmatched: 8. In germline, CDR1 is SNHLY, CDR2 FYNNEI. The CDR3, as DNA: TGTGCCACCAGAATTAGCGGGGGTTACGAGCAGTACTTC. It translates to CATRISGGYEQYF.

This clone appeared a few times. The CDR3 DNA is TGTGCCAGTAGTATGGTCGCAGGGAACACTGAAGCTTTCTTT. Amino acid sequence: CASSMVAGNTEAFF. The chain links TRBV19 to TRBJ1-1; D is ambiguous. Germline assignment: CDR1 LNHDA and CDR2 SQIVND (reference sequence). Between the trimmed V and J ends, which lost 3 bases and 1 base, there was a span of 9 bases. The CDR3 has 14 amino acids. The complete variable domain, with remaining parts taken from reference TRBV19 and TRBJ1-1, reads DGGITQSPKYLFRKEGQNVTLSCEQNLNHDAMYWYRQDPGQGLRLIYYSQIVNDFQKGDIAEGYSVSREKKESFPLTVTSAQKNPTAFYLCASSMVAGNTEAFFGQGTRLTVV.

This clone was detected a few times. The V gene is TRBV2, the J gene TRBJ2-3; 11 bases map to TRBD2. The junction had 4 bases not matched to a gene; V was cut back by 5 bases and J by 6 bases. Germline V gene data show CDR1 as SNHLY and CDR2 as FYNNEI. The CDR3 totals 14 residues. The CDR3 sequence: CASSPSGGRDTQYF. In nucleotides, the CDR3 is TGTGCCAGCAGTCCTAGCGGGGGGCGGGATACGCAGTATTTT.

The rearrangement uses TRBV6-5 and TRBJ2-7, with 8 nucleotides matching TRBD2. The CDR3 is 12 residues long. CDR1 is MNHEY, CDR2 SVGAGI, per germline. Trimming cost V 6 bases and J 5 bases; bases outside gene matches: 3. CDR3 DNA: TGTGCCAGCAGCCAGACTAGCGACGAGCAGTACTTC. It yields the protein CASSQTSDEQYF.

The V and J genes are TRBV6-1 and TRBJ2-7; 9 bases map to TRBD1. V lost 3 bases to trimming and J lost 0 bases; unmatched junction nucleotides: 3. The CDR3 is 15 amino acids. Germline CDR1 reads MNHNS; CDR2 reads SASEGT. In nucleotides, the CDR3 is TGTGCCAGCAGTGACCAGACAGGGGGCTCCTACGAGCAGTACTTC. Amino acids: CASSDQTGGSYEQYF.

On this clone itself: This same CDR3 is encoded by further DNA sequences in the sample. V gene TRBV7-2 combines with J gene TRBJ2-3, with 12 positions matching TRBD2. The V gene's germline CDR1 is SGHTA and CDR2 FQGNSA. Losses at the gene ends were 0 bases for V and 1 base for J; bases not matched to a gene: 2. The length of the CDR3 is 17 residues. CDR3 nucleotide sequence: TGTGCCAGCAGCTTAGCGGGGACTAGCGGGCGCACAGATACGCAGTATTTT. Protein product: CASSLAGTSGRTDTQYF.

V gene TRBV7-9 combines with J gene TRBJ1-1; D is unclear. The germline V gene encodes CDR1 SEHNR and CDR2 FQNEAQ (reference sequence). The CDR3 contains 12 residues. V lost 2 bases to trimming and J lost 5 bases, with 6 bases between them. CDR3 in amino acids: CASSLIGTEAFF. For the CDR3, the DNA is TGTGCCAGCAGCTTAATAGGGACTGAAGCTTTCTTT.

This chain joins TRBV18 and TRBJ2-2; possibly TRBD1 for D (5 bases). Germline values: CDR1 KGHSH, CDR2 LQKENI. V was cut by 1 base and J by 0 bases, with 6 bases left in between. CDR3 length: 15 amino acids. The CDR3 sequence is CASSPLDTNTGELFF. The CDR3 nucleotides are TGTGCCAGCTCACCACTGGACACGAACACCGGGGAGCTGTTTTTT.

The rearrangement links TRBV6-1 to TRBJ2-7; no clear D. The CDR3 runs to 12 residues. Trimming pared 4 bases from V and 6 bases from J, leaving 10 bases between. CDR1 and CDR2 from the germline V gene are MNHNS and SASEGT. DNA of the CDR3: TGTGCCAGCAGTGGGACGGTGGGCGAGCAGTACTTC. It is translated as CASSGTVGEQYF.

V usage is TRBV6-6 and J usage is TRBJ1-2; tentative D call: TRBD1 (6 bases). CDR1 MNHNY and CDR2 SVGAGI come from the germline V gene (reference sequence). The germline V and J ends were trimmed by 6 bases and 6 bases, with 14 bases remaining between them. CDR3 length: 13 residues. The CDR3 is CASRPTGTDGYTF. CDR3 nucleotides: TGTGCCAGCAGACCCACAGGGACGGATGGCTACACCTTC.

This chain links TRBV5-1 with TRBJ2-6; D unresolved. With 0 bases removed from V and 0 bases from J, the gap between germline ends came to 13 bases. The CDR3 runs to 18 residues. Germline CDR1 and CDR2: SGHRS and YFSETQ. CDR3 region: CASSLGQLLRSGANVLTF. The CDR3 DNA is TGCGCCAGCAGCTTGGGGCAGCTTCTTCGCTCTGGGGCCAACGTCCTGACTTTC.

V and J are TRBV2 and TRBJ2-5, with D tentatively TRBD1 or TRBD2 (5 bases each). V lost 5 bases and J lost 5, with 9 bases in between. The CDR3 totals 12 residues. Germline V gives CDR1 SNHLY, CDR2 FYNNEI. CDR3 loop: CASSREGETQYF. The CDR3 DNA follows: TGTGCCAGCAGTCGAGAGGGGGAGACCCAGTACTTC.

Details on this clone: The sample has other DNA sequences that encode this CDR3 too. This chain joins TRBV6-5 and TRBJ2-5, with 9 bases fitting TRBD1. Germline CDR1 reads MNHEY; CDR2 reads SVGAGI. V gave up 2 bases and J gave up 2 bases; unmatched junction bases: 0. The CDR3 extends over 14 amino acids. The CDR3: CASSYGTGQETQYF. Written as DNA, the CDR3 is TGTGCCAGCAGTTACGGGACAGGGCAAGAGACCCAGTACTTC.

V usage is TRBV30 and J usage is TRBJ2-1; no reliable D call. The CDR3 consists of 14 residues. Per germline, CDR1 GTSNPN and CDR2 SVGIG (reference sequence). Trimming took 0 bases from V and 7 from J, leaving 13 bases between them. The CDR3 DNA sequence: TGTGCCTGGAGTGTAGACCATGTGAGGAATGAGCAGTTCTTC. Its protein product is CAWSVDHVRNEQFF. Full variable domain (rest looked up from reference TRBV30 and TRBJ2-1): SQTIHQWPATLVQPVGSPLSLECTVEGTSNPNLYWYRQAAGRGLQLLFYSVGIGQISSEVPQNLSASRPQDRQFILSSKKLLLSDSGFYLCAWSVDHVRNEQFFGPGTRLTVL.

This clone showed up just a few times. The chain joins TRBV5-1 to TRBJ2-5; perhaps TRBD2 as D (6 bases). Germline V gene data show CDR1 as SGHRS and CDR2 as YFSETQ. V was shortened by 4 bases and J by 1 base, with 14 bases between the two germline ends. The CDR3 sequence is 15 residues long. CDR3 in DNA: TGCGCCAGCAGCCATAATAGCGGATTCCAAGAGACCCAGTACTTC. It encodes CASSHNSGFQETQYF.

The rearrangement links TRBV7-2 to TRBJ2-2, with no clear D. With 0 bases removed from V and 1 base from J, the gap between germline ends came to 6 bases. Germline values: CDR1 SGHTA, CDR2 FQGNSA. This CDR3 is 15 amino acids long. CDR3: CASSLAWENTGELFF. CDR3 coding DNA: TGTGCCAGCAGCTTAGCGTGGGAGAACACCGGGGAGCTGTTTTTT. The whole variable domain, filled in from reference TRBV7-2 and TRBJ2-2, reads GAGVSQSPSNKVTEKGKDVELRCDPISGHTALYWYRQSLGQGLEFLIYFQGNSAPDKSGLPSDRFSAERTGGSVSTLTIQRTQQEDSAVYLCASSLAWENTGELFFGEGSRLTVL.

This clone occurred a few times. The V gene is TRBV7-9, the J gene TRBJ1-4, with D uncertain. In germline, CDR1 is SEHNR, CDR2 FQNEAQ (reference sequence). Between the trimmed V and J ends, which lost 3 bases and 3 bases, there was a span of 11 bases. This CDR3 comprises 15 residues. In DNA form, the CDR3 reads TGTGCCAGCAGCTTCGGGAATATGGCTAATGAAAAACTGTTTTTT. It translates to CASSFGNMANEKLFF.

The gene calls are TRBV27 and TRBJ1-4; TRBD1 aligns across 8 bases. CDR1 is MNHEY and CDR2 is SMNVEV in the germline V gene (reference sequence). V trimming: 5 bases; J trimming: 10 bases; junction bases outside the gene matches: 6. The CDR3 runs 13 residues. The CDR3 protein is CASSPTGGAKLFF. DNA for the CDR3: TGTGCCAGCAGTCCTACAGGGGGGGCAAAACTGTTTTTT.

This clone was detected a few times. CDR3 protein: CASSSDRASYEQYF. The CDR3 DNA sequence: TGTGCCAGCAGCTCGGACAGGGCTTCCTACGAGCAGTACTTC. The chain combines TRBV7-9 with TRBJ2-7; 8 bases agree with TRBD1. CDR1 and CDR2 (germline): SEHNR, FQNEAQ (reference sequence). V dropped 4 bases and J dropped 1; count of bases not matched to a gene: 3. CDR3 length: 14 residues. The full variable domain, in which reference TRBV7-9 and TRBJ2-7 provide the parts outside the CDR3, is DTGVSQNPRHKITKRGQNVTFRCDPISEHNRLYWYRQTLGQGPEFLTYFQNEAQLEKSRLLSDRFSAERPKGSFSTLEIQRTEQGDSAMYLCASSSDRASYEQYFGPGTRLTVT.

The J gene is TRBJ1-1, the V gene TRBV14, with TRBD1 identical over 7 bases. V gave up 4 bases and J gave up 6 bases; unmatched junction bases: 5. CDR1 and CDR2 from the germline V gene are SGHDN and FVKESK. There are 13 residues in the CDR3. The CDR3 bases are TGTGCCAGCAGCCGACAGGGAAGTCCTGAAGCTTTCTTT. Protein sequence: CASSRQGSPEAFF.

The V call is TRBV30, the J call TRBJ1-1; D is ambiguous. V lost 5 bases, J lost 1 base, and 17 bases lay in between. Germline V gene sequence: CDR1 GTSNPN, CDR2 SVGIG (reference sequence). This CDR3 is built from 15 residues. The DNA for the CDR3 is TGTGCCTGGTCCGAGGCGCGATCGGGGAACACTGAAGCTTTCTTT. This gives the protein CAWSEARSGNTEAFF.

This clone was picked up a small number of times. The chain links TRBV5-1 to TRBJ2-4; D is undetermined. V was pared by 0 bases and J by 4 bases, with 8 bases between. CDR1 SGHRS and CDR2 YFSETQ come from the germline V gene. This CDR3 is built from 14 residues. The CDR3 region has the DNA TGCGCCAGCAGCTTGGTAGCCGGGAAAAACATTCAGTACTTC. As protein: CASSLVAGKNIQYF. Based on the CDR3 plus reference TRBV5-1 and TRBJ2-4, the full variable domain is KAGVTQTPRYLIKTRGQQVTLSCSPISGHRSVSWYQQTPGQGLQFLFEYFSETQRNKGNFPGRFSGRQFSNSRSEMNVSTLELGDSALYLCASSLVAGKNIQYFGAGTRLSVL.

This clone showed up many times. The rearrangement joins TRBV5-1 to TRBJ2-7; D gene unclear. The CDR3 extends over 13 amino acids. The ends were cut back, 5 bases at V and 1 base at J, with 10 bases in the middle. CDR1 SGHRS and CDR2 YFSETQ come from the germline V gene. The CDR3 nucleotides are TGCGCCAGCAGTTCACCCAGGTCCTACGAGCAGTACTTC. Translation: CASSSPRSYEQYF.

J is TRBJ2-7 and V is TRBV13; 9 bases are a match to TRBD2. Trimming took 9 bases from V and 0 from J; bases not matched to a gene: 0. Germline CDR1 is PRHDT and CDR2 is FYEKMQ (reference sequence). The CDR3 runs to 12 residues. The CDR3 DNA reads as TGTGCCAGACTAGCGGGCTCCTACGAGCAGTACTTC. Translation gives CARLAGSYEQYF.